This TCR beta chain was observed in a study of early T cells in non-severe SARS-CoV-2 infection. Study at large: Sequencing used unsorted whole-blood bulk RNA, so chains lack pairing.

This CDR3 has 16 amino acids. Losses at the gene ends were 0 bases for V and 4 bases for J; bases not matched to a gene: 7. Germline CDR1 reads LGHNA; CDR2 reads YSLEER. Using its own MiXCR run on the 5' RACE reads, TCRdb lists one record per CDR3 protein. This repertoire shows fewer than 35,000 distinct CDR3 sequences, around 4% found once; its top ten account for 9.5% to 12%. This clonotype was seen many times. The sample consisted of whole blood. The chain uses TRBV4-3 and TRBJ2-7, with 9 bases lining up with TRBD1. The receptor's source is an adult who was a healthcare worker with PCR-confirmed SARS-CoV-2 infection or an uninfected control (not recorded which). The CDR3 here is CASSQDNMGTGYEQYF. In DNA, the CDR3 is TGCGCCAGCAGCCAAGATAACATGGGGACAGGGTACGAGCAGTACTTC.